The source of this T cell receptor beta chain is a study of blood T cell repertoires in COVID-19 (dated by TCRdb to 2018 to 2020). At the level of the whole study: Collaborator samples came from the United States, Italy and Spain and covered acute and convalescent phases of COVID-19. HLA class I and class II types, where available, came from metadata supplied by the sample provider rather than from assay-based typing. The prospective study material was composed of cDNA or gDNA derived from T cells, B-cell-depleted T cells, or PBMCs. Deeply sampled blood TCRbeta repertoires from subjects exposed to, actively infected with, or recovered from COVID-19 were included in the dataset. The repertoires were made available in a free public database intended to serve as a resource for research on the immune response to SARS-CoV-2. The samples were drawn from the first 160 participants of the ongoing ImmuneRACE study and from 1,254 subjects provided by 6 global collaborators. The sample metadata nearly always contained a de-identified subject ID, COVID-19 status, age in years and sex. Study-level results and caveats: How much clinical and demographic metadata was included differed by source and by participant, and the metadata was provided uncurated.

Note on this clone: The antigen it recognizes is unknown. It has no much larger one-base neighbor in the sample; base qualities were not kept.

TCRbeta CDR3 regions were amplified from genomic DNA using the immunoSEQ Assay, a bias-controlled multiplex PCR. For the original study's pipeline: The number of nucleated cells in each sample was estimated from the amplification of reference gene primers within the assay. To quantify the absolute abundance of each unique TCRbeta CDR3 rearrangement, sequence reads were collapsed and filtered. For each sample, productive Simpson clonality was calculated by taking the square root of Simpson's diversity index across productive rearrangements. TCRdb obtained this table from immuneACCESS and retained in-frame rearrangements with V and J assigned. These tables miss some clones; where compared with another copy, unresolved V genes account for less than half of the shortfall, and the remainder is unexplained. V and J calls plus clone size are reproduced from that table; the DNA served to infer D and trimming. The sample yields roughly 220,000 clones; 60% to 85% were counted once. Of the sample, around 6% is held by the ten largest clones.

The germline V gene gives CDR1 as MNHEY and CDR2 as SVGEGT. The CDR3, from cysteine to phenylalanine, totals 16 residues. The retained sequence is limited to the CDR3, 48 bases, with the frame set at the first base. V loses 0 bases, J loses 2 bases, and the germline ends lie 13 bases apart. The collaborating institutions used their own protocols to collect whole blood in K2EDTA tubes. For TCRbeta analysis, collaborator samples were shipped as frozen whole blood, as isolated PBMCs, or as DNA extracted from either sample type. The V and J segments used are TRBV6-2 or TRBV6-3 and TRBJ2-5; a tentative D call is TRBD2 (5 bases match). The specimen was peripheral blood. This clonotype originated in a woman in her sixties or seventies with acute or convalescent COVID-19. The nucleotide sequence reads TGTGCCAGCAGTTACTCGTCCCGGGATACACAAGAGACCCAGTACTTC. Translated, this is CASSYSSRDTQETQYF.